The next 10 T cell receptor beta chains were all read from a single sample in a study of T cells in Graves' hyperthyroidism and ophthalmopathy. Template material for amplifying TCR beta CDR3 regions consisted of RNA transcripts. HTBI primers were employed in a first-round RT-PCR of the TCR CDR3. MiXCR, run by TCRdb on the multiplex PCR reads, gives a single entry per CDR3 protein. The top ten hold about a third of the sample, which has nearly 750,000 distinct CDR3 sequences, over 35% seen once. Sequencing was performed on blood. These receptors were collected from a woman in her thirties or forties with Graves' hyperthyroidism.

This clonotype has ten or more counts. This chain joins TRBV9 and TRBJ1-1, with TRBD1 matching over 12 bases. Germline CDR1 SGDLS, CDR2 YYNGEE. Germline trimming cut 4 bases from V and 3 bases from J; bases unmatched to any gene: 13. The CDR3 sequence is 18 residues long. The CDR3 region is CASSRTGTGGAMDTEAFF. CDR3 in DNA: TGTGCCAGCAGCCGTACGGGGACAGGGGGCGCGATGGACACTGAAGCTTTCTTT.

This clonotype was found many times. The chain's CDR3 is CASSSAAAQHF. CDR3 coding DNA: TGTGCCAGTAGTTCCGCCGCAGCCCAGCATTTT. This chain uses TRBV19 with TRBJ1-5; D is ambiguous. Germline V gene lookup returns CDR1 LNHDA and CDR2 SQIVND (reference sequence). V was cut by 5 bases and J by 11 bases, with 10 bases left in between. The CDR3 loop spans 11 amino acids.

A note on this clonotype: A read error may be the cause here, since a much bigger clone is one base away. J is TRBJ1-3 and V is TRBV2; a possible D gene is TRBD1 (6 bases). The germline gives CDR1 SNHLY, CDR2 FYNNEI. CDR3 length: 16 amino acids. CDR3 sequence (DNA): TGTGCCAGCAGGGGGGAGGACAGCGTTTCTGGAAACACCATATGTTTT. Its translation is CASRGEDSVSGNTICF.

The V and J genes are TRBV5-1 and TRBJ2-3; D is unclear. Germline V lookup: CDR1 SGHRS, CDR2 YFSETQ. V lost 5 bases to trimming and J lost 2 bases, with 6 bases between them. CDR3 length: 12 residues. Here the CDR3 DNA reads TGCGCCAGCAGGATAGCCACAGATACGCAGTATTTT. Protein sequence: CASRIATDTQYF.

This clonotype was found a few times. The conserved closing phenylalanine or tryptophan is absent in this CDR3, likely reflecting a read error. The chain employs TRBV2 and TRBJ1-1, with D perhaps matching TRBD1 (5 bases). V gave up 2 bases and J gave up 8 bases, with 18 bases separating them. Germline-derived CDR1 and CDR2 are SNHLY and FYNNEI. The CDR3 extends over 15 amino acids. The CDR3 loop is CASSELGLGQGEAFL. For the CDR3, the DNA is TGTGCCAGCAGTGAATTAGGACTTGGGCAGGGAGAAGCTTTCCTT.

This clonotype was observed a few times. V is TRBV27 and J is TRBJ1-1; D is undetermined. V lost 0 bases to trimming and J lost 1 base, with 12 bases between them. This CDR3 contains 16 residues. Germline CDR1 MNHEY, CDR2 SMNVEV (reference sequence). The CDR3 region has the DNA TGTGCCAGCAGTTTATCGAACCAGGTCGAGAACACTGAAGCTTTCTTT. It translates to CASSLSNQVENTEAFF.

In this sample, this clonotype turned up once. The genes are TRBV20-1 and TRBJ2-5, with 9 nucleotides matching TRBD2. The J segment lost 3 bases and the V segment lost 3 bases, leaving 8 bases of the junction unmatched. Germline V CDR1 and CDR2: DFQATT, SNEGSKA (reference sequence). This CDR3 region has 15 residues. The CDR3 region is CSARKGLAGKETQYF. The DNA of the CDR3 is TGCAGTGCTAGGAAGGGGCTAGCGGGGAAAGAGACCCAGTACTTC.

This chain uses TRBV9 with TRBJ2-3, with 8 nucleotides matching TRBD2. In germline, CDR1 is SGDLS, CDR2 YYNGEE. Trimming took 3 bases from V and 4 from J; bases not matched to a gene: 13. The length of the CDR3 is 17 residues. The CDR3 coding sequence is TGTGCCAGCAGCGCCGACGGGAGCGGGAGTAGGGCAGATACGCAGTATTTT. Residues: CASSADGSGSRADTQYF.

The chain has TRBV2 and TRBJ1-5, with TRBD1 identical over 7 bases. Looked up from germline, CDR1 is SNHLY and CDR2 is FYNNEI. With 6 bases clipped from V and 1 base from J, the junction kept 6 bases outside the gene matches. The CDR3 extends over 15 amino acids. Here the CDR3 reads CASRKGQTSNQPQHF. The CDR3 DNA follows: TGTGCCAGCAGGAAGGGACAGACCAGCAATCAGCCCCAGCATTTT.

The chain combines TRBV6-2 or TRBV6-3 with TRBJ1-1; the D gene is possibly TRBD1 (5 bases). The germline V gene has CDR1 MNHEY and CDR2 SVGEGT. Trimming took 4 bases from V and 4 from J, leaving 19 bases between them. This CDR3 spans 16 amino acids. The CDR3 bases are TGTGCCAGCAGTTCCTTACAGGCGCCGGTGGCCACTGAAGCTTTCTTT. This codes for CASSSLQAPVATEAFF.